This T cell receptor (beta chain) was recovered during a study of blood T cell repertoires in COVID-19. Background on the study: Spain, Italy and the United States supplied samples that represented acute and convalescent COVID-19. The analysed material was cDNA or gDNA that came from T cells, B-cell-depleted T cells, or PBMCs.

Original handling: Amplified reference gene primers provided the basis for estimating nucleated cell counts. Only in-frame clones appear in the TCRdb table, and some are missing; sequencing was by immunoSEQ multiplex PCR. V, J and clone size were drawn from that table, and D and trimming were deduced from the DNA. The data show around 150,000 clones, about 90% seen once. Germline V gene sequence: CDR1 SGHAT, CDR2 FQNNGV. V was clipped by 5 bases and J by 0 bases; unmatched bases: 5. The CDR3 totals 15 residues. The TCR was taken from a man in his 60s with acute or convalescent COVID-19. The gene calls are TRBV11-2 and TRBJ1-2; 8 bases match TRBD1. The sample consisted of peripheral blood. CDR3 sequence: CASSLGQGPNYGYTF. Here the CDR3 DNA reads TGTGCCAGCAGCCTTGGACAGGGCCCTAACTATGGCTACACCTTC.